These 21 T cell receptor beta chains originate from one sample sequenced in a study of T cells in Graves' hyperthyroidism and ophthalmopathy. RNA transcripts were the template for amplifying TCR beta CDR3 regions. TCR CDR3 underwent first-round RT-PCR with the HTBI primer set. From the multiplex PCR reads, TCRdb called clonotypes with MiXCR, one entry per CDR3 protein. The sample contains hundreds of thousands of distinct CDR3 sequences, 14% of which appear only once. The specimen was blood. The receptors derive from a woman aged 45-65 years with Graves' ophthalmopathy.

This clonotype was counted ten times or more. This chain connects TRBV5-1 to TRBJ2-7; maybe TRBD1 (6 bases). The CDR3 extends over 15 amino acids. The germline V and J ends were trimmed by 4 bases and 4 bases, with 18 bases remaining between them. CDR1 is SGHRS, CDR2 YFSETQ, per germline. The CDR3 is CASSTQGQAPYEQYF. For the CDR3, the DNA is TGCGCCAGCAGCACCCAGGGGCAAGCGCCGTACGAGCAGTACTTC.

The chain links TRBV30 to TRBJ2-3; 7 bases match TRBD1. Losses at the gene ends were 3 bases for V and 4 bases for J; bases not matched to a gene: 4. This CDR3 is 13 amino acids long. Germline V CDR1 and CDR2: GTSNPN, SVGIG (reference sequence). The CDR3 region has the DNA TGTGCCTGGAGACAGGGGCATGCAGATACGCAGTATTTT. This gives the protein CAWRQGHADTQYF.

This clonotype was detected ten times or more. The V call is TRBV27, the J call TRBJ2-1; 9 bases are shared with TRBD2. CDR3 length equals 16 residues. V shed 6 bases, J shed 5 bases, and the junction held 11 bases outside the gene matches. Germline CDR1 is MNHEY and CDR2 is SMNVEV (reference sequence). As DNA, the CDR3 is TGTGCCAGCAGCTCCTATCTAGCGGGAATTGACAATGAGCAGTTCTTC. Translating it yields CASSSYLAGIDNEQFF.

This clonotype was seen at least ten times. The chain is built from TRBV2 and TRBJ1-1; D not resolved. The CDR3 is 12 amino acids. The V end was cut by 8 bases, the J end by 8 bases, with 15 bases between. CDR1 SNHLY and CDR2 FYNNEI come from the germline V gene. The CDR3 loop is CASGLLAQEAFF. The CDR3 nucleotides are TGTGCCAGCGGGTTGTTGGCCCAGGAAGCTTTCTTT.

Turning to this clonotype: This may be a read error, as it is one base from a much larger clone. This rearrangement joins TRBV12-3 or TRBV12-4 to TRBJ1-2, with 8 positions matching TRBD1. J lost 2 bases, V lost 7 bases, and 9 bases had no gene match. This CDR3 region has 15 residues. CDR3: CASIPRPGGNYGYTF. The DNA of the CDR3 is TGTGCCAGCATTCCCCGACCAGGGGGCAACTATGGCTACACCTTC.

The rearrangement links TRBV24-1 to TRBJ2-1, with 11 bases aligning to TRBD2. V trimming: 7 bases; J trimming: 6 bases; junction bases outside the gene matches: 1. The CDR3 covers 13 residues. Germline loops: CDR1 KGHDR, CDR2 SFDVKD. The CDR3 is CATRLAGANEQFF. CDR3 nucleotides: TGTGCCACCAGACTAGCGGGAGCCAATGAGCAGTTCTTC.

With respect to this clonotype: This may be a read error: a much more frequent sequence differs by one nucleotide. The rearrangement joins TRBV9 to TRBJ2-7; 8 nucleotides match TRBD1. Germline CDR1 reads SGDLS; CDR2 reads YYNGEE. Trimming cost V 0 bases and J 3 bases; bases outside gene matches: 2. The CDR3 has 14 amino acids. The CDR3 region is CASSVDGQGYEQYF. CDR3 DNA: TGTGCCAGCAGCGTAGATGGACAGGGCTACGAGCAGTACTTC.

In this sample, this clonotype turned up a few times. This chain uses TRBV29-1 with TRBJ2-7; D is ambiguous. V dropped 4 bases and J dropped 0 bases, with 10 bases sitting between them. The germline V gene has CDR1 SQVTM and CDR2 ANQGSEA. The CDR3 has 13 amino acids. CDR3 sequence reads: CSVVARSSYEQYF. CDR3 DNA sequence: TGCAGCGTTGTTGCGAGGAGCTCCTACGAGCAGTACTTC.

The chain employs TRBV12-3 or TRBV12-4 and TRBJ2-1, with TRBD2 identical over 11 bases. The CDR3 consists of 16 residues. V trimming: 7 bases; J trimming: 4 bases; junction bases outside the gene matches: 9. CDR3 sequence: CASKPGGLADYNEQFF. The CDR3 DNA follows: TGTGCCAGCAAACCCGGGGGACTAGCGGATTACAATGAGCAGTTCTTC.

The chain uses TRBV20-1 and TRBJ1-5, with 7 positions matching TRBD1. V lost 0 bases, J lost 0 bases, and 8 bases stayed unmatched. The germline V gene encodes CDR1 DFQATT and CDR2 SNEGSKA (reference sequence). The CDR3 extends over 17 amino acids. The CDR3 sequence is CSARDLGQYYSNQPQHF. The CDR3 DNA is TGCAGTGCTAGAGATCTGGGACAGTATTATAGCAATCAGCCCCAGCATTTT.

There are a few counts of this clonotype. The chain carries TRBV5-4 and TRBJ2-1; no clear D gene. Trimming cost V 4 bases and J 6 bases, with 14 bases left between them. The CDR3 contains 14 residues. In germline, CDR1 is SGHNT, CDR2 YYREEE (reference sequence). The CDR3 nucleotides read TGTGCCAGCAGCGACAAGGGTACCGCCAATGAGCAGTTCTTC. It codes for CASSDKGTANEQFF.

This clonotype has just a few counts. The genes are TRBV19 and TRBJ2-1; perhaps TRBD2 as D (6 bases). Germline V gene sequence: CDR1 LNHDA, CDR2 SQIVND (reference sequence). The CDR3 length is 16 residues. The V end lost 3 bases, the J end lost 3 bases, and 15 bases lay between the germline ends. The CDR3: CASSIDAGLHYNEQFF. In DNA, the CDR3 is TGTGCCAGTAGTATTGACGCGGGGTTACACTACAATGAGCAGTTCTTC.

The chain uses TRBV27 and TRBJ2-5; D is unclear. The germline V and J ends were trimmed by 0 bases and 0 bases, with 11 bases remaining between them. CDR3 length: 16 residues. Looked up from germline, CDR1 is MNHEY and CDR2 is SMNVEV (reference sequence). CDR3 protein: CASSLSNSAYQETQYF. DNA for the CDR3: TGTGCCAGCAGTTTATCGAATTCGGCGTACCAAGAGACCCAGTACTTC.

This clonotype came up many times. This chain links TRBV7-2 with TRBJ2-1, with a weak D call TRBD2 (5 bases). This CDR3 contains 14 residues. Trimming removed 3 bases from V and 7 bases from J, with 13 bases in between. Germline lookup yields CDR1 SGHTA and CDR2 FQGNSA. Written as DNA, the CDR3 is TGTGCCAGCAGCTTTGGTGGGAGTTTAAATGAGCAGTTCTTC. This sequence encodes CASSFGGSLNEQFF.

This chain connects TRBV18 to TRBJ2-2; TRBD2 matches 8 bases. The V gene end was trimmed by 4 bases and the J gene end by 2 bases; junction bases not matched to a gene: 9. Germline V gene lookup returns CDR1 KGHSH and CDR2 LQKENI. CDR3 length equals 17 residues. CDR3 DNA sequence: TGTGCCAGCTCACGAGAACAGCGGGGGCTAAACACCGGGGAGCTGTTTTTT. Translated, it gives CASSREQRGLNTGELFF.

This clonotype was observed at least ten times. The CDR3 protein is CASSQGEGVLLGTTYNEQFF. CDR3 nucleotides: TGTGCCAGCAGCCAAGGGGAGGGAGTATTGCTCGGGACCACCTACAATGAGCAGTTCTTC. The chain is built from TRBV3-1 and TRBJ2-1, with 7 bases that match TRBD2. CDR3 size: 20 residues. The ends lost 1 base at V and 2 bases at J; junction bases unmatched: 17. Germline V gene data show CDR1 as LGHDT and CDR2 as YNNKEL (reference sequence).

This clonotype was observed many times. This chain joins TRBV28 and TRBJ1-4; perhaps TRBD1 as D (6 bases). The germline V gene encodes CDR1 MDHEN and CDR2 SYDVKM. The V end lost 0 bases, the J end lost 5 bases, and 7 bases lay between the germline ends. The CDR3 runs to 14 residues. In nucleotides, the CDR3 is TGTGCCAGCAGTTTATGGGACAGCAATGAAAAACTGTTTTTT. Amino acid sequence: CASSLWDSNEKLFF.

A word on this clonotype: Germline and junction disagree at one end, which may indicate a read error. This sequence joins TRBV7-2 and TRBJ2-5; D unclear. Germline V gives CDR1 SGHTA, CDR2 FQGNSA. The CDR3 runs to 11 residues. The CDR3 protein is CAGSTGETQYF. The CDR3 nucleotides read TGTGCCGGCAGCACTGGGGAGACCCAGTACTTC. Full variable domain (rest looked up from reference TRBV7-2 and TRBJ2-5): GAGVSQSPSNKVTEKGKDVELRCDPISGHTALYWYRQSLGQGLEFLIYFQGNSAPDKSGLPSDRFSAERTGGSVSTLTIQRTQQEDSAVYLCAGSTGETQYFGPGTRLLVL.

The V gene is TRBV13, the J gene TRBJ2-7; 11 bases align to TRBD1. With 4 bases clipped from V and 2 bases from J, the junction kept 7 bases outside the gene matches. The CDR3 sequence is 16 residues long. The germline V gene encodes CDR1 PRHDT and CDR2 FYEKMQ (reference sequence). The CDR3 nucleotides are TGTGCCAGCAGCTCGGGACAGGGGGTAAAGACCTACGAGCAGTACTTC. As protein: CASSSGQGVKTYEQYF. Full variable domain (remainder filled in from reference TRBV13 and TRBJ2-7): AAGVIQSPRHLIKEKRETATLKCYPIPRHDTVYWYQQGPGQDPQFLISFYEKMQSDKGSIPDRFSAQQFSDYHSELNMSSLELGDSALYFCASSSGQGVKTYEQYFGPGTRLTVT.

This clonotype was counted ten times or more. The chain joins TRBV11-2 to TRBJ2-4; maybe TRBD1 (5 bases). CDR3 size: 16 residues. V lost 5 bases and J 0 bases, leaving 14 bases between the germline ends. In germline, CDR1 is SGHAT, CDR2 FQNNGV. The CDR3 nucleotides are TGTGCCAGCAGCACCCACAGGAATTTAGCCAAAAACATTCAGTACTTC. It yields the protein CASSTHRNLAKNIQYF.

This clonotype was observed a few times. V and J are TRBV2 and TRBJ1-1, with D uncertain. Germline lookup yields CDR1 SNHLY and CDR2 FYNNEI. Trimming shortened V by 6 bases and J by 8 bases, and 19 bases separated the two germline ends. The CDR3 contains 14 residues. This chain's CDR3 is CASRVSRPGGEAFF. The CDR3 coding sequence is TGTGCCAGCAGAGTTAGTCGCCCCGGAGGGGAAGCTTTCTTT.